These 25 T cell receptor beta chains came from one sample sequenced in a study of blood T cell repertoires in COVID-19. Profiling relied on immunoSEQ multiplex PCR, and the TCRdb table lists in-frame clones only, not all of them. The sample lists some 130,000 clones; around 87% were seen once. Specimen: peripheral blood. Every receptor here comes from a man between 65 and 80 years old with active COVID-19.

This chain links TRBV29-1 with TRBJ1-1; D gene ambiguous. The CDR3 spans 11 residues. V shed 4 bases and J shed 6 bases, with 9 bases lying between them. The germline V gene has CDR1 SQVTM and CDR2 ANQGSEA. The CDR3 loop is CSVGARAEAFF. CDR3 nucleotides: TGCAGCGTTGGGGCGAGAGCTGAAGCTTTCTTT.

In DNA, the CDR3 is TGTGCCTGGGGGGAGGGACAGACATACGAGCAGTACTTC. This sequence encodes CAWGEGQTYEQYF. The V and J genes are TRBV30 and TRBJ2-7; D is tentatively TRBD1 or TRBD2 (7 bases each). V shed 5 bases and J shed 4 bases, with 15 bases lying between them. The CDR3 has 13 residues. CDR1 and CDR2 (germline): GTSNPN, SVGIG (reference sequence).

CDR3 in amino acids: CASSQMTGTYEQYF. CDR3 nucleotides: TGCGCCAGCAGCCAAATGACAGGGACCTACGAGCAGTACTTC. The chain uses TRBV4-1 and TRBJ2-7, with 7 bases fitting TRBD1. The germline V gene encodes CDR1 MGHRA and CDR2 YSYEKL. The CDR3 length is 14 residues. V was pared by 2 bases and J by 2 bases, with 3 bases of the junction left unmatched.

The chain has TRBV5-1 and TRBJ2-2; maybe TRBD2 (6 bases). CDR3 length: 14 amino acids. In germline, CDR1 is SGHRS, CDR2 YFSETQ. V was clipped by 4 bases and J by 7 bases, with 14 bases between them. CDR3 sequence reads: CASSRDSRDGELFF. The CDR3 region has the DNA TGCGCCAGCAGCAGGGACTCCCGGGACGGGGAGCTGTTTTTT.

This chain uses TRBV29-1 with TRBJ2-1; TRBD2 aligns across 7 bases. Germline CDR1 is SQVTM and CDR2 is ANQGSEA. This CDR3 comprises 10 residues. The ends lost 4 bases at V and 9 bases at J; junction bases unmatched: 0. The CDR3 DNA sequence: TGCAGCGTTGGCGGGGGTGAGCAGTTCTTC. It codes for CSVGGGEQFF.

J is TRBJ2-7 and V is TRBV28; tentative D call: TRBD1 (6 bases). This CDR3 contains 13 residues. The germline CDR1 and CDR2 sequences are MDHEN and SYDVKM. Trimming shortened V by 3 bases and J by 6 bases, and 12 bases separated the two germline ends. DNA of the CDR3: TGTGCCAGCAGTTTTTGGGACAATGGCGAGCAGTACTTC. It codes for CASSFWDNGEQYF.

V gene TRBV9 combines with J gene TRBJ1-2; no reliable D call. Germline CDR1 SGDLS, CDR2 YYNGEE. CDR3 length equals 15 residues. V gave up 0 bases and J gave up 1 base, with 10 bases separating them. CDR3 nucleotides: TGTGCCAGCAGCGTAGGCGAACCTGTTAACTATGGCTACACCTTC. Translating it yields CASSVGEPVNYGYTF.

The chain recombines TRBV28 with TRBJ1-1, with 9 bases fitting TRBD1. Germline assignment: CDR1 MDHEN and CDR2 SYDVKM. V lost 5 bases and J lost 5; bases outside the gene matches: 9. The CDR3 loop spans 15 amino acids. The CDR3 DNA reads as TGTGCCAGCAGTACCTACAGGGGGCGGGGAACTGAAGCTTTCTTT. Encoded protein: CASSTYRGRGTEAFF.

V and J are TRBV7-9 and TRBJ1-1; 8 bases are shared with TRBD1. Per the germline V gene, CDR1 is SEHNR and CDR2 is FQNEAQ (reference sequence). With V trimmed by 5 bases and J by 0 bases, 8 bases remained unmatched. The CDR3 totals 16 residues. The CDR3 DNA follows: TGTGCCAGCAGCGGGGGGCAGGGGGCCTTGAACACTGAAGCTTTCTTT. As protein: CASSGGQGALNTEAFF.

This rearrangement joins TRBV24-1 to TRBJ2-3; possibly TRBD1 for D (5 bases). The V gene's germline CDR1 is KGHDR and CDR2 SFDVKD. CDR3 length: 14 residues. V was clipped by 4 bases and J by 5 bases, with 12 bases between them. The chain's CDR3 is CATSDRTTGDTQYF. In DNA, the CDR3 is TGTGCCACCAGTGACCGTACCACAGGAGATACGCAGTATTTT.

This clone turned up a few times. The chain employs TRBV4-3 and TRBJ1-6; no reliable D call. The CDR3 covers 16 residues. V was clipped by 4 bases and J by 0 bases, with 10 bases between them. Germline CDR1 and CDR2: LGHNA and YSLEER. DNA for the CDR3: TGCGCCAGCAGCCGGACTTCAGACTCCTATAATTCACCCCTCCACTTT. Amino acids: CASSRTSDSYNSPLHF.

The gene calls are TRBV19 and TRBJ1-1, with D perhaps matching TRBD1 (6 bases). The CDR3 runs 14 residues. V was trimmed by 3 bases and J by 4 bases, leaving 12 bases between them. Looked up from germline, CDR1 is LNHDA and CDR2 is SQIVND (reference sequence). As DNA, the CDR3 is TGTGCCAGTAGTATCGCAGGGGACGTCACTGAAGCTTTCTTT. It codes for CASSIAGDVTEAFF.

The chain combines TRBV28 with TRBJ2-7; D not resolved. This CDR3 is built from 14 residues. V was pared by 7 bases and J by 1 base, with 14 bases between. The V gene's germline CDR1 is MDHEN and CDR2 SYDVKM. CDR3 nucleotide sequence: TGTGCCAGCACACCTACGACAAATTCCTACGAGCAGTACTTC. The encoded protein is CASTPTTNSYEQYF.

This chain connects TRBV27 to TRBJ1-5, with TRBD1 identical over 7 bases. Germline V gene data show CDR1 as MNHEY and CDR2 as SMNVEV (reference sequence). V lost 5 bases and J lost 7; bases outside the gene matches: 14. This CDR3 contains 16 residues. CDR3 sequence reads: CASSKGDMTGTQPQHF. The CDR3 DNA sequence: TGTGCCAGCAGTAAAGGAGATATGACAGGGACCCAGCCCCAGCATTTT.

The chain has TRBV7-9 and TRBJ1-4, with TRBD1 matching 10 bases. The germline gives CDR1 SEHNR, CDR2 FQNEAQ (reference sequence). The junction had 4 bases not matched to a gene; V was cut back by 4 bases and J by 5 bases. The CDR3 has 15 residues. The CDR3 DNA reads as TGTGCCAGCAGCTCCCCGGGACAGGGGAATGAAAAACTGTTTTTT. Amino acids: CASSSPGQGNEKLFF.

This clone was seen only once. One end of the junction varies from germline; a read error may be responsible. The J gene is TRBJ2-7, the V gene TRBV19, with 11 positions matching TRBD2. Germline CDR1 is LNHDA and CDR2 is SQIVND (reference sequence). This CDR3 spans 15 amino acids. The CDR3 here is CASSTIAGGAYEQYF. The CDR3 DNA reads TGTGCCAGTAGTACCATAGCGGGAGGGGCCTATGAGCAGTACTTC.

This clone has a handful of counts. The V call is TRBV19, the J call TRBJ2-7, with 9 nucleotides matching TRBD2. Germline CDR1 is LNHDA and CDR2 is SQIVND (reference sequence). The V gene end was trimmed by 5 bases and the J gene end by 5 bases; junction bases not matched to a gene: 7. The length of the CDR3 is 14 residues. CDR3 sequence: CASSPLIAGDEQYF. The CDR3 DNA reads TGTGCCAGTAGTCCTCTGATAGCGGGAGACGAGCAGTACTTC.

The rearrangement uses TRBV6-5 and TRBJ1-5; 9 bases are a match to TRBD1. Germline V CDR1 and CDR2: MNHEY, SVGAGI. The CDR3 spans 14 residues. Germline trimming cut 6 bases from V and 7 bases from J; bases unmatched to any gene: 7. CDR3 DNA sequence: TGTGCCAGCAGGCCACAGGGGGCGAAACAGCCCCAGCATTTT. This sequence encodes CASRPQGAKQPQHF.

This chain uses TRBV7-9 with TRBJ2-5, with 9 bases matching TRBD1. The CDR3 totals 15 residues. Losses at the gene ends were 5 bases for V and 1 base for J; bases not matched to a gene: 5. Germline CDR1 and CDR2: SEHNR and FQNEAQ (reference sequence). CDR3 sequence reads: CASSAWDRAQETQYF. In DNA form, the CDR3 reads TGTGCCAGCAGCGCGTGGGACAGGGCCCAAGAGACCCAGTACTTC.

This clone was seen once. This sequence joins TRBV7-2 and TRBJ2-4; no clear D. This CDR3 region has 16 residues. The germline gives CDR1 SGHTA, CDR2 FQGNSA. Trimming pared 1 base from V and 2 bases from J, leaving 12 bases between. In DNA form, the CDR3 reads TGTGCCAGCAGCTTAGACCTAGTGGTAACCAAAAACATTCAGTACTTC. It specifies CASSLDLVVTKNIQYF.

The chain combines TRBV19 with TRBJ2-3; 10 bases map to TRBD1. J was trimmed by 3 bases and V by 9 bases; bases with no gene match: 3. The CDR3 is 13 residues long. Germline V gene data show CDR1 as LNHDA and CDR2 as SQIVND (reference sequence). CDR3 amino acids: CASGQGETDTQYF. The CDR3 bases are TGTGCCAGCGGACAGGGGGAAACAGATACGCAGTATTTT.

The J gene is TRBJ2-7, the V gene TRBV7-9, with 7 bases lining up with TRBD1. Germline V gene sequence: CDR1 SEHNR, CDR2 FQNEAQ (reference sequence). V trimming: 3 bases; J trimming: 3 bases; junction bases outside the gene matches: 11. The CDR3 is made up of 16 amino acids. The CDR3: CASSFHSTGARYEQYF. CDR3 nucleotides: TGTGCCAGCAGCTTCCACTCCACAGGGGCCCGCTACGAGCAGTACTTC.

This chain joins TRBV27 and TRBJ2-7; 9 positions agree with TRBD1. The CDR3 extends over 13 amino acids. V shed 7 bases, J shed 7 bases, and the junction held 8 bases outside the gene matches. Per germline, CDR1 MNHEY and CDR2 SMNVEV (reference sequence). CDR3 bases: TGTGCCAGCACCCCGGGACAGGGTTTAGAGCAGTACTTC. Encoded protein: CASTPGQGLEQYF.

The CDR3 DNA follows: TGTGCCAGCTCCGGGACAGCTGCCACTGAAGCTTTCTTT. As protein: CASSGTAATEAFF. The V call is TRBV18, the J call TRBJ1-1; 7 positions agree with TRBD1. There are 13 residues in the CDR3. The junction had 5 bases not matched to a gene; V was cut back by 6 bases and J by 4 bases. Germline V CDR1 and CDR2: KGHSH, LQKENI.

The V and J genes are TRBV5-6 and TRBJ1-3; the D is unclear. Germline V CDR1 and CDR2: SGHDT, YYEEEE. This CDR3 comprises 16 residues. V lost 0 bases to trimming and J lost 2 bases, with 12 bases between them. The CDR3 reads CASSLVGVLTGNTIYF. The CDR3, as DNA: TGTGCCAGCAGCTTGGTCGGGGTGCTGACTGGAAACACCATATATTTT.